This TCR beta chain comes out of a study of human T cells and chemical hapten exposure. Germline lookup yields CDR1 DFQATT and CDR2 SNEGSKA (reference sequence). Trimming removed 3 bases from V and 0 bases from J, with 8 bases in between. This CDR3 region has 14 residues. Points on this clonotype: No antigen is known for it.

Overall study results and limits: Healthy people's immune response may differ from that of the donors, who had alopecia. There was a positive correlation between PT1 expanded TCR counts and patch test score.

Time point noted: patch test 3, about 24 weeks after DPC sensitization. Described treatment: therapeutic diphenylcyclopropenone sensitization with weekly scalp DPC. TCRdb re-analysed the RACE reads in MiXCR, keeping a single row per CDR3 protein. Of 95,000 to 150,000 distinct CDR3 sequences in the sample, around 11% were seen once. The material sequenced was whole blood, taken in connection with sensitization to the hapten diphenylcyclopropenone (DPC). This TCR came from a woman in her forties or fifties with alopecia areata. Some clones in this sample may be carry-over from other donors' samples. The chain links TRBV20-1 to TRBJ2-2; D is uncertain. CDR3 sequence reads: CSASGISNTGELFF. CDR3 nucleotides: TGCAGTGCTAGTGGCATCTCGAACACCGGGGAGCTGTTTTTT.